This T cell receptor beta chain was sequenced during a study of blood T cell repertoires in COVID-19. For the study at large: COVID-19 samples, acute and convalescent, were from the United States, Italy and Spain.

Produced via immunoSEQ multiplex PCR; TCRdb's table is partial and in-frame only. The table shows 40,000 or so clones, with 60% to 80% occurring only once. The sequence came from a woman aged 70-85 years with acute or convalescent COVID-19. The sample consisted of peripheral blood.

The DNA for the CDR3 is TGTGCCAGCAGCCAAGAAGCCAAAATGAACACTGAAGCTTTCTTT. It specifies CASSQEAKMNTEAFF. The chain has TRBV4-2 and TRBJ1-1; D gene uncertain. This CDR3 spans 15 amino acids. V shed 0 bases and J shed 0 bases, with 8 bases lying between them. Per germline, CDR1 LGHNA and CDR2 YNFKEQ.